Here is one T cell receptor (beta chain) with its context. Its antigen is as yet unknown. Profiled with immunoSEQ multiplex PCR; TCRdb holds only in-frame clones, not every one. The sample has 15,000 or so clones; approximately 80% are singletons. The sample comes from a study of chemoradiotherapy in HPV16-positive cancers. Findings and limits, study-wide: Functional assays defining HPV-specific T cells used only a couple of HPV16-positive patients. During treatment, candidate HPV-specific clones and E7-related motifs expanded in tumor.

Samples were taken several times over chemoradiotherapy. Germline assignment: CDR1 SGHRS and CDR2 YFSETQ. CDR3 length equals 17 residues. The ends lost 1 base at V and 0 bases at J; junction bases unmatched: 8. The rearrangement joins TRBV5-1 to TRBJ2-7, with 9 bases that match TRBD2. Sampling was performed from a patient who underwent chemoradiotherapy. This TCR came from a human donor with HPV-associated anogenital cancer. CDR3 region: CASSLKSGGPSSYEQYF. In DNA, the CDR3 is TGCGCCAGCAGCTTGAAAAGCGGGGGGCCAAGCTCCTACGAGCAGTACTTC.